The rows below give T cell receptor beta chains drawn from one sample of a study of shared clonotypes between healthy human individuals. TCRdb's table, derived via immunoSEQ multiplex PCR, lists solely in-frame clones and lacks some. Of about 2.1 million clones listed, around 93% are singletons. The sequenced sample consisted of naive CD8+ T cells from PBMCs. The receptors originated from a man between 18 and 35 years old in good health. Some clones in this sample may be carry-over from other donors' samples. The conserved cysteine and the conserved F or W are not part of the CDR3 here. Some rows have no size entry. The others give once, few or many, or a class for an expanded clone.

j_call: TRBJ2-7; v_call: TRBV28; clone_size: -; cdr3_aa: ASCYRREQY
j_call: TRBJ2-3; v_call: TRBV27; clone_size: -; cdr3_aa: ASSILASPDTQY
j_call: TRBJ1-2; v_call: TRBV9; clone_size: -; cdr3_aa: ASSGRDAANYGYT
j_call: TRBJ2-3; v_call: TRBV28; clone_size: -; cdr3_aa: ASSLHRGDTQY
j_call: TRBJ2-3; v_call: TRBV7-6; clone_size: -; cdr3_aa: ASSLELAGVLITDTQY
j_call: TRBJ1-2; v_call: TRBV30; clone_size: -; cdr3_aa: ACPWGSYGYT
j_call: TRBJ2-1; v_call: TRBV6-1; clone_size: -; cdr3_aa: ASSEAGNRVGYNEQF
j_call: TRBJ2-7; v_call: TRBV4-3; clone_size: -; cdr3_aa: ASSQVLGTLSEQY
j_call: TRBJ2-7; v_call: TRBV7-3; clone_size: -; cdr3_aa: ASSLEVGTGYYEQY
j_call: TRBJ1-2; v_call: TRBV27; clone_size: -; cdr3_aa: ARLLVGYGYT
j_call: TRBJ2-3; v_call: TRBV7-9; clone_size: -; cdr3_aa: ASSPAHGGPNTDTQY
j_call: TRBJ2-7; v_call: TRBV6-1; clone_size: -; cdr3_aa: ASSERRDRGMQY
j_call: TRBJ2-7; v_call: TRBV25-1; clone_size: -; cdr3_aa: ASGGRSSSYEQY
j_call: TRBJ1-5; v_call: TRBV28; clone_size: -; cdr3_aa: ASSSRKDRGKQPQH
j_call: TRBJ1-3; v_call: TRBV27; clone_size: -; cdr3_aa: ASSTGVGRGNTIY
j_call: TRBJ2-7; v_call: TRBV27; clone_size: -; cdr3_aa: ASSAPGQGRSEQY
j_call: TRBJ2-7; v_call: TRBV6-6; clone_size: -; cdr3_aa: ASSPEQY
j_call: TRBJ1-2; v_call: TRBV4-1; clone_size: -; cdr3_aa: ASSQYGPYPAVT
j_call: TRBJ2-6; v_call: TRBV28; clone_size: -; cdr3_aa: ASSPSDPGANVLT
j_call: TRBJ2-1; v_call: TRBV5-4; clone_size: once; cdr3_aa: ASSLVPPLSGSNLNEQF
j_call: TRBJ2-7; v_call: TRBV7-2; clone_size: -; cdr3_aa: ASSVRGDYEQY
j_call: TRBJ2-5; v_call: TRBV7-9; clone_size: once; cdr3_aa: ASSHRTGGETQY
j_call: TRBJ2-7; v_call: TRBV30; clone_size: once; cdr3_aa: AWSVGTAEQY
j_call: TRBJ2-3; v_call: TRBV28; clone_size: -; cdr3_aa: ASSFKGTRSTDTQY
j_call: TRBJ1-4; v_call: TRBV5-6; clone_size: once; cdr3_aa: ASSTDSGEKLF
j_call: TRBJ2-4; v_call: TRBV29-1; clone_size: -; cdr3_aa: SVSGVRLAGGLGAKNIQY
j_call: TRBJ2-3; v_call: TRBV14; clone_size: -; cdr3_aa: ASSQRDTLLRDTQY
j_call: TRBJ2-7; v_call: TRBV6-1; clone_size: -; cdr3_aa: ASIEPGTGLEQY
j_call: TRBJ2-5; v_call: TRBV7-6; clone_size: once; cdr3_aa: ASSWGRASGIARETRY
j_call: TRBJ1-2; v_call: TRBV13; clone_size: -; cdr3_aa: ASSLGTGQGYT
j_call: TRBJ2-7; v_call: TRBV11-1; clone_size: once; cdr3_aa: ASSLGILSYEQY
j_call: TRBJ2-7; v_call: TRBV19; clone_size: -; cdr3_aa: ASSIRDRYEQY
j_call: TRBJ2-7; v_call: TRBV29-1; clone_size: -; cdr3_aa: SVVGGQGQGTYEQY
j_call: TRBJ1-5; v_call: TRBV6-5; clone_size: -; cdr3_aa: ASSRDRGRGQPQH
j_call: TRBJ2-2; v_call: TRBV29-1; clone_size: -; cdr3_aa: SVVSGTTNTGELF
j_call: TRBJ1-1; v_call: TRBV29-1; clone_size: -; cdr3_aa: SVARIMGHPNTEAF
j_call: TRBJ2-7; v_call: TRBV25-1; clone_size: -; cdr3_aa: ASSESGEYEQY
j_call: TRBJ2-6; v_call: TRBV19; clone_size: -; cdr3_aa: ASSSTASGANVLT
j_call: TRBJ1-2; v_call: TRBV5-1; clone_size: -; cdr3_aa: ASSLFNGTDAFYGYT
j_call: TRBJ2-1; v_call: TRBV29-1; clone_size: -; cdr3_aa: SVPRGNEQF
j_call: TRBJ2-5; v_call: TRBV9; clone_size: once; cdr3_aa: ASSVVGSQETQY
j_call: TRBJ1-2; v_call: TRBV6-5; clone_size: -; cdr3_aa: ASSRDGFANYGYT
j_call: TRBJ2-5; v_call: TRBV19; clone_size: -; cdr3_aa: ASSGKDLGVSETQY
j_call: TRBJ1-1; v_call: TRBV4-1; clone_size: few; cdr3_aa: ASSQEAGGSEAF
j_call: TRBJ2-1; v_call: TRBV28; clone_size: -; cdr3_aa: ASSSQRESSYNEQF
j_call: TRBJ1-5; v_call: TRBV10-3; clone_size: -; cdr3_aa: AISELDDSNQPQH
j_call: TRBJ1-1; v_call: TRBV25-1; clone_size: -; cdr3_aa: ASSKYRASVTEAF
j_call: TRBJ2-5; v_call: TRBV4-2; clone_size: -; cdr3_aa: ASSQRGTGVRETQY
j_call: TRBJ1-4; v_call: TRBV28; clone_size: -; cdr3_aa: ASSLRWITPTNEKLF
j_call: TRBJ2-1; v_call: TRBV9; clone_size: -; cdr3_aa: ASSAQGLAANNEQF
j_call: TRBJ1-3; v_call: TRBV19; clone_size: -; cdr3_aa: ASSNRQGAGNTIY